Sequencing of this T cell receptor beta chain was carried out in a study of OX40 agonist ivuxolimab in advanced cancers. Study-level background: A male proportion of about 84% was recorded, with mean age approximately 57 years and range roughly 23 to 79. Participants could have had prior anti-PD-1, anti-PD-L1 or anti-CTLA-4 therapy, and less than 45% had some.

Trimming removed 0 bases from V and 2 bases from J, with 7 bases in between. The CDR3 covers 14 residues. CDR1 and CDR2 from the germline V gene are SGHNT and YYREEE (reference sequence). Systemic immunosuppression or autoimmune disease history was grounds to exclude patients. Data came from immunoSEQ multiplex PCR; TCRdb stores just in-frame clones and leaves some out. Of about 75,000 clones detected, 87% appear once; the ten largest clones hold approximately 1.3%. This clone was counted a few times. Here the sequenced sample was CD4+ or CD8+ T cells sorted from blood, taken in a trial of the OX40 agonist ivuxolimab. The TCR sequence derives from an adult with an advanced solid tumor such as melanoma, head and neck, liver or kidney cancer. V gene TRBV5-4 combines with J gene TRBJ2-3; no definite D call. This CDR3 reads CASSLGVTTDTQYF. The CDR3 DNA reads as TGTGCCAGCAGCTTGGGAGTGACCACAGATACGCAGTATTTT.